This TCR beta chain was captured by sequencing in a study of blood T cell repertoires in COVID-19. About the research overall: T cells, B-cell-depleted T cells, or PBMCs provided the cDNA or gDNA that served as material.

Authors' processing steps: The assay estimated nucleated cells by amplifying reference gene primers. Sequencing used immunoSEQ multiplex PCR; TCRdb keeps in-frame clones, though not all of them. D and trimming come from the DNA, and the V and J calls and clone size come from that table. The sample records around 300,000 clones, roughly 88% being singletons. Sequenced sample: peripheral blood. The clonotype was recovered from a woman aged 65 to 85 with acute or convalescent COVID-19.

CDR3 bases: TGTGCCAGCAGCCAAGGGGGGAGGGGTGAAGCTTTCTTT. This translates into CASSQGGRGEAFF. The V and J genes are TRBV3-1 (or the pseudogene TRBV3-2) and TRBJ1-1; the D gene is possibly TRBD1 (5 bases). Trimming cost V 1 base and J 7 bases, with 10 bases left between them. This CDR3 comprises 13 residues. The germline gives CDR1 LGHDT, CDR2 YNNKEL (reference sequence).